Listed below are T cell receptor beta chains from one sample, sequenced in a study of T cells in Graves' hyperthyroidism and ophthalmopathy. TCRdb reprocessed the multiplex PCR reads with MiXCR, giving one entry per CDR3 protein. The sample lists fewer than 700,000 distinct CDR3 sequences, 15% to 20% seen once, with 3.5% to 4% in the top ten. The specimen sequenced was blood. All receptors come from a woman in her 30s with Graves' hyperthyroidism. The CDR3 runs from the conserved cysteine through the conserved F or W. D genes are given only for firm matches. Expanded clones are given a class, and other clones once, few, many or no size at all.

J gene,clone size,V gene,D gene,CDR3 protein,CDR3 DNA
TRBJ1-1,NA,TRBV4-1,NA,CASRRGEGTNTEAFF,TGCGCCAGCCGCCGGGGGGAGGGGACAAACACTGAAGCTTTCTTT
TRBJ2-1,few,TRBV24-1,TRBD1,CATSPGTGSSYNEQFF,TGTGCCACCAGTCCCGGGACAGGGTCCTCCTACAATGAGCAGTTCTTC
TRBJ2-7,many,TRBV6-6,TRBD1,CASSYGTGPYEQYF,TGTGCCAGCAGTTACGGGACAGGGCCCTACGAGCAGTACTTC
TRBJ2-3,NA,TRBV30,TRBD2,CAWSKLASTDTQYF,TGTGCCTGGAGTAAACTAGCGAGCACAGATACGCAGTATTTT
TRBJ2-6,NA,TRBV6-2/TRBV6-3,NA,CASRPRINRGANVLTF,TGTGCCAGCAGACCTAGGATTAATCGGGGGGCCAACGTCCTGACTTTC
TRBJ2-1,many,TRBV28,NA,CASSLEVADASNEQFF,TGTGCCAGCAGTTTGGAGGTAGCGGACGCCTCCAATGAGCAGTTCTTC
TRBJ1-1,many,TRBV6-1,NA,CASSVWRQLNTEAFF,TGTGCCAGCAGTGTGTGGAGACAGCTGAACACTGAAGCTTTCTTT
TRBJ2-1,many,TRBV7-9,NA,CASSLELAPYNEQFF,TGTGCCAGCAGCTTAGAACTAGCCCCCTACAATGAGCAGTTCTTC
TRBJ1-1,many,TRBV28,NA,CASPTASALNTEAFF,TGTGCCAGCCCGACCGCGTCTGCCCTGAACACTGAAGCTTTCTTT
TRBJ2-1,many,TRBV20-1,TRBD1,CSARVVTGHYNEQFF,TGCAGTGCTAGAGTAGTGACAGGGCATTACAATGAGCAGTTCTTC
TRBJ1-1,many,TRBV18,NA,CASSPQGVGTEAFF,TGTGCCAGCTCACCACAGGGGGTGGGCACTGAAGCTTTCTTT
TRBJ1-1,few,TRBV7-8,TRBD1,CASENRGTEAFF,TGTGCCAGCGAGAACAGGGGCACTGAAGCTTTCTTT
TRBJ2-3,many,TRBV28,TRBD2,CASSLFSGRVTDTQYF,TGTGCCAGCAGTTTGTTTAGCGGGAGGGTTACAGATACGCAGTATTTT
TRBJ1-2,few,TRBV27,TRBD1,CASSPRGTAKIYGYTF,TGTGCCAGCAGCCCCCGAGGGACAGCAAAAATCTATGGCTACACCTTC
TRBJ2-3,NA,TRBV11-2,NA,CASSLVRNTDTQYF,TGTGCCAGCAGCTTAGTCCGGAACACAGATACGCAGTATTTT
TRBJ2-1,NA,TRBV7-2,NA,CASSLLKTETNEQFF,TGTGCCAGCAGCTTACTAAAAACAGAGACCAATGAGCAGTTCTTC
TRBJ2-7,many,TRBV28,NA,CASSYPTSSYEQYF,TGTGCCAGCAGTTATCCCACAAGCTCCTACGAGCAGTACTTC
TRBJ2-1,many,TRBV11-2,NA,CASSSTLSRDEQFF,TGTGCCAGCAGCTCGACACTCTCTCGGGATGAGCAGTTCTTC
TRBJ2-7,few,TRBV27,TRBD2,CASSLMGGYEQYF,TGTGCCAGCAGTTTGATGGGGGGGTACGAGCAGTACTTC
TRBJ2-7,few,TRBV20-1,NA,CSARGTPSWGQYF,TGCAGTGCTAGAGGGACACCATCTTGGGGGCAGTACTTC
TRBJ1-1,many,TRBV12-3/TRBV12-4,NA,CASSFRAGGVGTEAFF,TGTGCCAGCAGTTTCAGGGCGGGGGGCGTTGGAACTGAAGCTTTCTTT
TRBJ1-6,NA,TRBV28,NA,CASSSPGENSPLHF,TGTGCCAGCAGTTCGCCAGGGGAGAATTCACCCCTCCACTTT
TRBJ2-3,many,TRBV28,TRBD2,CASSLAGGRADTQYF,TGTGCCAGCAGTTTAGCGGGAGGGCGCGCAGATACGCAGTATTTT
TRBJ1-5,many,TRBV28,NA,CASSHRRATGFPANQPQHF,TGTGCCAGCAGTCATAGAAGGGCGACAGGTTTCCCCGCCAATCAGCCCCAGCATTTT
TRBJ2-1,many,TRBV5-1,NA,CASSSEYAMDEQFF,TGCGCCAGCAGCTCGGAATACGCAATGGATGAGCAGTTCTTC
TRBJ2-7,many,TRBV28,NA,CASTGGGSSYEQYF,TGTGCCAGCACCGGAGGGGGGAGCTCCTACGAGCAGTACTTC
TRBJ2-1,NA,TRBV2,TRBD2,CASKPGTSGSNEQFF,TGTGCCAGCAAGCCCGGGACTAGCGGGAGCAATGAGCAGTTCTTC
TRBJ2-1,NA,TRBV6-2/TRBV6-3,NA,CASKLFNEQFF,TGTGCCAGCAAACTCTTTAATGAGCAGTTCTTC
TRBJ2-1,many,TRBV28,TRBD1,CASSLYRGGVLGRRNEQFF,TGTGCCAGCAGTTTATACAGGGGTGGGGTTTTGGGTCGTCGAAATGAGCAGTTCTTC
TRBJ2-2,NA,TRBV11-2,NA,CASSSWMAENTGELFF,TGTGCCAGCAGCTCCTGGATGGCGGAGAACACCGGGGAGCTGTTTTTT
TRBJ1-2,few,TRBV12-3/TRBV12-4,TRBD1,CASSWDSRDGYTF,TGTGCCAGCAGTTGGGACAGCAGAGATGGCTACACCTTC
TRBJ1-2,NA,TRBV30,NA,CAWRAQGGYTF,TGTGCCTGGAGAGCACAGGGTGGCTACACCTTC
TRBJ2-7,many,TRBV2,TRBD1,CASSRDRGLYEQYF,TGTGCCAGCAGTCGGGACAGGGGGCTCTACGAGCAGTACTTC
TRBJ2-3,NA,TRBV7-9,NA,CASSLVLPRDTQYF,TGTGCCAGCAGCTTAGTCCTACCCCGGGATACGCAGTATTTT
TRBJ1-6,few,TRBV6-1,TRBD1,CASSSRQGSRRYNSPLHF,TGTGCCAGCAGTTCGAGACAGGGGTCCCGGCGCTATAATTCACCCCTCCACTTT
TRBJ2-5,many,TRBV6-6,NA,CASSYIDGETQYF,TGTGCCAGCAGTTACATAGACGGGGAGACCCAGTACTTC
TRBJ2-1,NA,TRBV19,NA,CASSTGAGEQFF,TGTGCCAGTAGTACGGGGGCGGGTGAGCAGTTCTTC
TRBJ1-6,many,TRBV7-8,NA,CASSLVSGDSPLHF,TGTGCCAGCAGCTTGGTCAGCGGGGATTCACCCCTCCACTTT
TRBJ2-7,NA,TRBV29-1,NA,CSVEGGELGEQYF,TGCAGCGTTGAAGGGGGTGAGCTTGGGGAGCAGTACTTC
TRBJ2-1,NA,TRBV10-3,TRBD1,CAIKGTGGDEQFF,TGTGCCATCAAGGGGACAGGGGGCGATGAGCAGTTCTTC
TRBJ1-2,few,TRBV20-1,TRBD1,CSALGQYGYTF,TGCAGTGCCCTGGGACAGTATGGCTACACCTTC
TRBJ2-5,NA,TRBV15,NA,CATSREGRIQETQYF,TGTGCCACCAGCAGAGAAGGACGAATACAAGAGACCCAGTACTTC
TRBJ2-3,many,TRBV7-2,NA,CASSSTPGTPPRTQYF,TGTGCCAGCAGCAGCACTCCCGGGACTCCTCCCAGGACGCAGTATTTT
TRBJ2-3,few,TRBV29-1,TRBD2,CSVGASGRLDTQYF,TGCAGCGTTGGGGCTAGCGGGAGGCTGGATACGCAGTATTTT
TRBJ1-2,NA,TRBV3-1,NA,CGSSRGANYGYTF,TGTGGCAGCAGCCGGGGGGCAAACTATGGCTACACCTTC
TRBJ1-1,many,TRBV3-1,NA,CASSPGGAMNTEAFF,TGTGCCAGCAGCCCGGGGGGGGCCATGAACACTGAAGCTTTCTTT
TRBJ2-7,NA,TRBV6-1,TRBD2,CASSEGGGLLYEQYF,TGTGCCAGCAGTGAGGGGGGGGGACTCCTCTACGAGCAGTACTTC
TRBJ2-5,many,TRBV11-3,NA,CASSLVTGQETQYF,TGTGCCAGCAGCTTAGTCACAGGGCAAGAGACCCAGTACTTC